This TCR beta chain is from a study of cytomegalovirus exposure and HLA in healthy donors. This CDR3 comprises 14 residues. Germline V gene sequence: CDR1 SEHNR, CDR2 FQNEAQ (reference sequence). Germline trimming cut 1 base from V and 9 bases from J; bases unmatched to any gene: 7. PCR primers comprised 60 Vbeta and 13 Jbeta primers. Profiling relied on immunoSEQ multiplex PCR, and the TCRdb table lists in-frame clones only, not all of them. The sample consists of under 200,000 clones, 65% to 80% of them appearing once. The sample taken for sequencing was PBMCs. This sequence was found in a man aged 35 to 55 in good health and CMV-seronegative. The chain employs TRBV7-9 and TRBJ1-2; the match to TRBD1 covers 8 bases. Here the CDR3 reads CASSLGTGPLSYTF. For the CDR3, the DNA is TGTGCCAGCAGCTTAGGGACAGGGCCTTTAAGCTACACCTTC.